These T cell receptor beta chains were read from a single sample in a study of beta chain features in type 1 diabetes. The method was immunoSEQ multiplex PCR; TCRdb's version includes in-frame clones alone and lacks a portion of them. The data contain about 240,000 clones, more than 11% of them singletons. Input material: naive CD4+ T cells from blood. Every receptor here comes from a man under 40 with type 1 diabetes. Each CDR3 is given with its conserved first and last residue.

cdr3_length v_call cdr3_aa
12 TRBV9 CASSVGLPPQYF
16 TRBV7-2 CASSLGVREEGYEQYF
15 TRBV16 CASSQSGQGNTGYTF
18 TRBV5-1 CASSLARTSGEMADTQYF
14 TRBV27 CASSLRGQGDGYTF
14 TRBV27 CASSLGQGGTEAFF
14 TRBV12-5 CASGQEVSNQPQHF
14 TRBV5-1 CASSPGQGYTEAFF
16 TRBV9 CASSPPSAGSTDTQYF
11 TRBV13 CASSYRAEAFF
15 TRBV14 CASSQDRGNNSPLHF
15 TRBV5-1 CASSLQGGLTDTQYF
15 TRBV4-2 CASTREADLTDTQYF
14 TRBV5-4 CASSLDRRTGEAFF
15 TRBV9 CASSVRGGNQETQYF
15 TRBV5-1 CASSLEGSGANVLTF
11 TRBV29-1 CSAEAAGELFF
13 TRBV10-3 CAISETVNYGYTF
14 TRBV5-1 CASSLGDRGGEQYF
14 TRBV27 CASSLRGGNQPQHF
12 TRBV29-1 CSVVGGSTEAFF
14 TRBV30 CAWSLTSGGNTIYF
14 TRBV7-2 CASSLAGGVETQYF
13 TRBV2 CASSETGPTEAFF
14 TRBV9 CASSVASLSDTQYF
17 TRBV19 CASNKLANRVPNQPQHF
15 TRBV7-2 CASSSSGGATDTQYF
12 TRBV13 CASSRSGQPQHF
12 TRBV2 CATTGGRAEAFF